This T cell receptor (beta chain) was captured by sequencing in a study of blood T cell repertoires in COVID-19. The protocol was immunoSEQ multiplex PCR, while the TCRdb copy is restricted to in-frame clones and leaves out a portion. The repertoire holds around 120,000 clones, with around 90% as singletons. Germline CDR1 is LGHDT and CDR2 is YNNKEL (reference sequence). The V end lost 5 bases, the J end lost 5 bases, and 9 bases lay between the germline ends. The CDR3 consists of 12 residues. The sequenced sample was peripheral blood. The chain combines TRBV3-1 (or the pseudogene TRBV3-2) with TRBJ2-5; a weak D match, TRBD2 (5 bases). The sequence came from a human donor in a cohort sampled during active COVID-19. The CDR3 sequence: CASSFPGETQYF. The CDR3 DNA reads as TGTGCCAGCAGCTTCCCGGGGGAGACCCAGTACTTC.